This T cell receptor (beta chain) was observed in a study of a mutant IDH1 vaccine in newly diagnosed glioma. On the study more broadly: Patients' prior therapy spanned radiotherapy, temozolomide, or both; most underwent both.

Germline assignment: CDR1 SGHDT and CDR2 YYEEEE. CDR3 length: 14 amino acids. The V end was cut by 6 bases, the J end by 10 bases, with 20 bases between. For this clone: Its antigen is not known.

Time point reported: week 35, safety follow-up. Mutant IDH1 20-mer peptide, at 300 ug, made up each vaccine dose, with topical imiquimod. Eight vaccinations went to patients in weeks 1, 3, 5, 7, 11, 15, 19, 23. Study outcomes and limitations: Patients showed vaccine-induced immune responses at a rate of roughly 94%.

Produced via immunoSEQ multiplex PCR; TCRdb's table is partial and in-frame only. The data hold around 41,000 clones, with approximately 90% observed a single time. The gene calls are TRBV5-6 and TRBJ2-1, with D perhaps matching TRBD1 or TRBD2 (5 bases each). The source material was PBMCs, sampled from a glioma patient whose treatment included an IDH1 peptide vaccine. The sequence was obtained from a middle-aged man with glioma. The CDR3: CASTSLGLGDEQFF. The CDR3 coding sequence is TGTGCCAGCACGAGCTTAGGTCTGGGGGACGAGCAGTTCTTC.